This T cell receptor (beta chain) was sequenced for a study of blood T cell repertoires in COVID-19. About the research overall: Acute and convalescent COVID-19 samples came from the United States, Italy and Spain. T cells, B-cell-depleted T cells, or PBMCs provided the cDNA or gDNA that served as material.

Unmatched junction bases numbered 7, after V lost 4 bases and J lost 5 bases. Germline V gene sequence: CDR1 MDHEN, CDR2 SYDVKM. The CDR3 consists of 15 residues. Assay: immunoSEQ multiplex PCR; the TCRdb copy retains only in-frame clones and omits some. The table shows about 110,000 clones, with 80% to 90% occurring only once. This clonotype originated in an elderly woman with acute or convalescent COVID-19. This chain links TRBV28 with TRBJ1-4, with 7 bases aligning to TRBD1. What was sequenced was peripheral blood. This CDR3 reads CASSSPDRRNEKLFF. The CDR3 DNA is TGTGCCAGCAGTTCGCCGGACAGGCGGAATGAAAAACTGTTTTTT. Based on the CDR3 plus reference TRBV28 and TRBJ1-4, the full variable domain is DVKVTQSSRYLVKRTGEKVFLECVQDMDHENMFWYRQDPGLGLRLIYFSYDVKMKEKGDIPEGYSVSREKKERFSLILESASTNQTSMYLCASSSPDRRNEKLFFGSGTQLSVL.